The 21 T cell receptor beta chains given below trace back to one sample, sequenced in a study of cytomegalovirus exposure and HLA in healthy donors. PCR employed 60 Vbeta and 13 Jbeta primers. Sequencing used immunoSEQ multiplex PCR; TCRdb keeps in-frame clones, though not all of them. The sample yields about 130,000 clones, about four fifths seen once. The sequenced material came from PBMCs. These receptors originate from a middle-aged woman in good health and CMV-seronegative.

The V and J genes are TRBV5-3 and TRBJ1-2; weak D call: TRBD1 (5 bases). TRBV5-3 is placed among ORFs of uncertain function. V lost 5 bases, J lost 2 bases, and 13 bases lay in between. CDR3 length equals 14 residues. CDR3 sequence reads: CARRLTATNYGYTF. The DNA for the CDR3 is TGTGCCAGAAGGTTGACAGCAACCAACTATGGCTACACCTTC.

The chain links TRBV4-3 to TRBJ2-7; 10 positions agree with TRBD1. CDR3 size: 14 residues. V gave up 4 bases and J gave up 4 bases; unmatched junction bases: 4. Germline loops: CDR1 LGHNA, CDR2 YSLEER. CDR3 in DNA: TGCGCCAGCAGCCCCGGGACAGGGGCTTACGAGCAGTACTTC. This translates into CASSPGTGAYEQYF.

J is TRBJ2-4 and V is TRBV10-3, with 7 bases matching TRBD1. The CDR3 contains 18 residues. From germline, CDR1 is ENHRY and CDR2 SYGVKD. V lost 3 bases, J lost 1 base, and 12 bases stayed unmatched. The CDR3 DNA reads TGTGCCATCAGTGATGACAGGGTCAAGATCGGGGCCAAAAACATTCAGTACTTC. Translating it yields CAISDDRVKIGAKNIQYF.

This chain uses TRBV14 with TRBJ1-1; 9 nucleotides agree with TRBD1. The CDR3 covers 14 residues. V was clipped by 6 bases and J by 6 bases; unmatched bases: 8. From germline, CDR1 is SGHDN and CDR2 FVKESK. The CDR3 DNA sequence: TGTGCCAGCAGTCACGGGACAGGGTCAGCTGAAGCTTTCTTT. It encodes CASSHGTGSAEAFF.

A word on this clone: Other DNA sequences in the same sample also yield this CDR3. The chain employs TRBV5-1 and TRBJ1-5; TRBD1 matches at 8 bases. The CDR3 is 15 amino acids. The V and J ends lost 0 bases and 4 bases, in that order; junction bases with no gene match: 3. From germline, CDR1 is SGHRS and CDR2 YFSETQ. The DNA for the CDR3 is TGCGCCAGCAGCTTGGGACAGGGGCTTAATCAGCCCCAGCATTTT. Protein sequence: CASSLGQGLNQPQHF.

The rearrangement links TRBV9 to TRBJ2-2; no reliable D call. Trimming cost V 0 bases and J 0 bases, with 6 bases left between them. The CDR3 spans 15 residues. Germline CDR1 and CDR2: SGDLS and YYNGEE. The CDR3 spells CASSVVATNTGELFF. In DNA form, the CDR3 reads TGTGCCAGCAGCGTAGTTGCGACGAACACCGGGGAGCTGTTTTTT.

This clone was observed a few times. The chain has TRBV10-3 and TRBJ2-5, with a possible D match to TRBD1 (5 bases). Germline CDR1 and CDR2: ENHRY and SYGVKD. V lost 6 bases, J lost 4 bases, and 12 bases lay in between. CDR3 length: 13 amino acids. The CDR3 DNA reads TGTGCCATCAGCCAAGGGCAGGGAGAGACCCAGTACTTC. This translates into CAISQGQGETQYF.

The gene calls are TRBV28 and TRBJ1-2; 7 positions match TRBD1. Trimming removed 5 bases from V and 7 bases from J; junction bases left unmatched: 1. The length of the CDR3 is 11 residues. Germline CDR1 reads MDHEN; CDR2 reads SYDVKM. The CDR3 DNA is TGTGCCAGCAGTGACAGGGCTGGCTACACCTTC. This sequence encodes CASSDRAGYTF.

The rearrangement uses TRBV7-2 and TRBJ2-7, with 7 nucleotides matching TRBD2. The germline V gene has CDR1 SGHTA and CDR2 FQGNSA. J was trimmed by 0 bases and V by 4 bases; bases with no gene match: 9. The CDR3 runs to 16 residues. The CDR3 DNA reads TGTGCCAGCAGCTCCCGGGGAGGGAAGAGCTCCTACGAGCAGTACTTC. Translation gives CASSSRGGKSSYEQYF.

This sequence joins TRBV28 and TRBJ2-7; TRBD1 aligns across 8 bases. Unmatched junction bases numbered 12, after V lost 3 bases and J lost 5 bases. The CDR3 consists of 16 residues. In germline, CDR1 is MDHEN, CDR2 SYDVKM. CDR3 amino acids: CASSLIQGAVPHEQYF. The CDR3 DNA sequence: TGTGCCAGCAGTTTGATTCAGGGGGCGGTCCCGCACGAGCAGTACTTC.

The genes are TRBV2 and TRBJ1-1; the D gene is possibly TRBD1 (6 bases). V was shortened by 4 bases and J by 3 bases, with 12 bases between the two germline ends. Germline assignment: CDR1 SNHLY and CDR2 FYNNEI. The CDR3 runs to 14 residues. The CDR3 loop reads CASSGTGRDTEAFF. CDR3 coding DNA: TGTGCCAGCAGTGGTACAGGGAGGGACACTGAAGCTTTCTTT.

This chain links TRBV7-2 with TRBJ1-5; D may be TRBD1 (5 bases). The CDR3 has 14 residues. V was clipped by 4 bases and J by 7 bases, with 14 bases between them. Germline V gene sequence: CDR1 SGHTA, CDR2 FQGNSA. CDR3 residues: CASSSRSGGQPQHF. Here the CDR3 DNA reads TGTGCCAGCAGCTCGAGGTCCGGGGGACAGCCCCAGCATTTT. Full variable domain (rest looked up from reference TRBV7-2 and TRBJ1-5): GAGVSQSPSNKVTEKGKDVELRCDPISGHTALYWYRQSLGQGLEFLIYFQGNSAPDKSGLPSDRFSAERTGGSVSTLTIQRTQQEDSAVYLCASSSRSGGQPQHFGDGTRLSIL.

V usage is TRBV5-1 and J usage is TRBJ2-2, with D perhaps TRBD2 (6 bases). CDR1 is SGHRS, CDR2 YFSETQ, per germline. V lost 1 base and J lost 7, with 14 bases in between. The CDR3 is made up of 15 amino acids. The CDR3 sequence: CASSLKQEGNGELFF. For the CDR3, the DNA is TGCGCCAGCAGCTTGAAACAGGAGGGAAACGGGGAGCTGTTTTTT.

The sample holds one count of this clone. This chain links TRBV7-8 with TRBJ2-1, with TRBD2 matching over 8 bases. This CDR3 has 15 amino acids. Per germline, CDR1 SGHVS and CDR2 FQNEAQ. Trimming at V came to 5 bases and at J to 4 bases, leaving 7 bases not matched to a gene. The chain's CDR3 is CASSAGSGVYNEQFF. For the CDR3, the DNA is TGTGCCAGCAGCGCCGGTAGCGGGGTATACAATGAGCAGTTCTTC.

This clone appeared a single time. The chain recombines TRBV4-2 with TRBJ1-2; 10 bases are shared with TRBD1. Germline lookup yields CDR1 LGHNA and CDR2 YNFKEQ. The V segment lost 4 bases and the J segment 3 bases; nucleotides outside the gene matches: 11. The CDR3 sequence is 17 residues long. The CDR3 DNA reads as TGTGCCAGCAGCCCTATCAGAGGGACAGGGGTTGACTATGGCTACACCTTC. Translated, it gives CASSPIRGTGVDYGYTF.

The J gene is TRBJ2-1, the V gene TRBV27; D may be TRBD2 (5 bases). The CDR3 is made up of 14 amino acids. V gave up 6 bases and J gave up 0 bases, with 9 bases separating them. Looked up from germline, CDR1 is MNHEY and CDR2 is SMNVEV (reference sequence). CDR3 in amino acids: CASRVGSSYNEQFF. The CDR3 DNA follows: TGTGCCAGCAGGGTGGGGAGCTCCTACAATGAGCAGTTCTTC.

This clone came up once. V gene TRBV4-3 combines with J gene TRBJ1-4, with D unclear. The CDR3 spans 15 residues. The V gene lost 1 base and the J gene lost 0 bases, with 6 bases spanning the gap. Germline V gene lookup returns CDR1 LGHNA and CDR2 YSLEER. The CDR3 region is CASSQAPATNEKLFF. CDR3 DNA sequence: TGCGCCAGCAGCCAAGCCCCAGCAACTAATGAAAAACTGTTTTTT.

The rearrangement uses TRBV7-8 and TRBJ1-1; D is possibly TRBD1 (6 bases). Germline assignment: CDR1 SGHVS and CDR2 FQNEAQ. This CDR3 is built from 14 residues. Trimming took off 5 bases at V and 6 bases at J, with 16 bases between the two ends. CDR3 in amino acids: CASSHNREFSEAFF. The CDR3 bases are TGTGCCAGCAGCCATAACAGGGAGTTTTCTGAAGCTTTCTTT.

CDR3 residues: CASSIPRGNSNQPQHF. The CDR3 DNA is TGTGCCAGTAGTATCCCCCGCGGGAATAGCAATCAGCCCCAGCATTTT. This rearrangement joins TRBV19 to TRBJ1-5; D is ambiguous. V lost 3 bases to trimming and J lost 0 bases, with 12 bases between them. The CDR3 covers 16 residues. CDR1 is LNHDA, CDR2 SQIVND, per germline (reference sequence).

DNA of the CDR3: TGTGCCAGCAGCGCGGGACAGGTCAGCTCCTACGAGCAGTACTTC. It codes for CASSAGQVSSYEQYF. V gene TRBV9 combines with J gene TRBJ2-7; TRBD1 aligns across 8 bases. This CDR3 comprises 15 residues. Germline CDR1 is SGDLS and CDR2 is YYNGEE. V gave up 3 bases and J gave up 0 bases; unmatched junction bases: 5.

This clone was observed a handful of times. V gene TRBV7-8 combines with J gene TRBJ2-7, with 10 bases aligning to TRBD1. This CDR3 has 16 residues. CDR1 is SGHVS and CDR2 is FQNEAQ in the germline V gene. V was clipped by 1 base and J by 1 base; unmatched bases: 4. In nucleotides, the CDR3 is TGTGCCAGCAGCTTAGTGCCGGGACAGGGGTCCTACGAGCAGTACTTC. Translating it yields CASSLVPGQGSYEQYF. The full variable domain, completed using reference TRBV7-8 and TRBJ2-7, is GAGVSQSPRYKVAKRGQDVALRCDPISGHVSLFWYQQALGQGPEFLTYFQNEAQLDKSGLPSDRFFAERPEGSVSTLKIQRTQQEDSAVYLCASSLVPGQGSYEQYFGPGTRLTVT.